Below are 28 T cell receptor beta chains sequenced from a single sample in a study. Each CDR3 protein is one row after TCRdb ran MiXCR on the 5' RACE reads. The table lists 60,000 to 65,000 distinct CDR3 sequences, roughly 22% of them singletons. The sample taken for sequencing was memory CD4+ T cells sorted from a lymph node. Noted subset: memory CD4+ T cells, CD4+CD45RO+CD25-. These TCRs come from a female donor with breast cancer.

The chain has TRBV12-3 or TRBV12-4 and TRBJ1-6; no firm D call. This CDR3 has 15 residues. The V end was cut by 6 bases, the J end by 5 bases, with 14 bases between. The CDR3 DNA reads as TGTGCCAGCAGCCGTTCAGTGGTAGATAATTCACCCCTCCACTTT. Protein sequence: CASSRSVVDNSPLHF.

The genes are TRBV7-9 and TRBJ1-2, with D unclear. The germline gives CDR1 SEHNR, CDR2 FQNEAQ (reference sequence). V lost 1 base and J 2 bases, leaving 14 bases between the germline ends. This CDR3 is 16 amino acids long. CDR3 sequence reads: CASSLDLPRPNYGYTF. Here the CDR3 DNA reads TGTGCCAGCAGCTTAGACCTACCAAGACCGAACTATGGCTACACCTTC.

This clonotype has only a few counts. This chain connects TRBV9 to TRBJ1-2; no clear D. V was clipped by 3 bases and J by 3 bases, with 15 bases between them. The CDR3 spans 15 residues. Germline V gene sequence: CDR1 SGDLS, CDR2 YYNGEE. CDR3 DNA: TGTGCCAGCAGCGCGAACTCAGGAGCCCACTATGGCTACACCTTC. Its translation is CASSANSGAHYGYTF.

This clonotype showed up just a few times. This chain connects TRBV15 to TRBJ1-3; D is uncertain. This CDR3 has 15 residues. The V gene lost 6 bases and the J gene lost 0 bases, with 12 bases spanning the gap. Germline V gives CDR1 LNHNV, CDR2 YYDKDF (reference sequence). CDR3 sequence (DNA): TGTGCCACCAGGGGTTCCAGTCGCTCTGGAAACACCATATATTTT. Translated, it gives CATRGSSRSGNTIYF. Variable domain in full (rest from reference TRBV15 and TRBJ1-3): DAMVIQNPRYQVTQFGKPVTLSCSQTLNHNVMYWYQQKSSQAPKLLFHYYDKDFNNEADTPDNFQSRRPNTSFCFLDIRSPGLGDTAMYLCATRGSSRSGNTIYFGEGSWLTVV.

Note on this clonotype: Germline is not matched at one junction end, which may reflect a read error. The chain carries TRBV5-1 and TRBJ2-7, with D hard to call. Germline V CDR1 and CDR2: SGHRS, YFSETQ. The CDR3 consists of 14 residues. The CDR3: CTSKGDTSSDEQYF. The CDR3 DNA reads as TGCACCAGCAAAGGAGACACATCGTCCGACGAGCAGTACTTC.

The chain combines TRBV7-8 with TRBJ2-7, with TRBD2 matching 7 bases. J gave up 7 bases and V 6 bases, and 12 bases lay outside the gene matches. CDR1 is SGHVS, CDR2 FQNEAQ, per germline. There are 14 residues in the CDR3. The CDR3 region has the DNA TGTGCCAGCAGAACTGGGACTACCTCTACTGAGCAGTACTTC. It codes for CASRTGTTSTEQYF. Full variable domain (remainder filled in from reference TRBV7-8 and TRBJ2-7): GAGVSQSPRYKVAKRGQDVALRCDPISGHVSLFWYQQALGQGPEFLTYFQNEAQLDKSGLPSDRFFAERPEGSVSTLKIQRTQQEDSAVYLCASRTGTTSTEQYFGPGTRLTVT.

The J gene is TRBJ2-5, the V gene TRBV6-2 or TRBV6-3; 9 bases map to TRBD1. This CDR3 has 14 amino acids. J lost 5 bases, V lost 6 bases, and 7 bases had no gene match. Per germline, CDR1 MNHEY and CDR2 SVGEGT. The CDR3 coding sequence is TGTGCCAGCAGACAAACAGGGGGCAGGGAGACCCAGTACTTC. Translated: CASRQTGGRETQYF.

This clonotype turned up a few times. V gene TRBV6-1 combines with J gene TRBJ2-7, with a tentative D call TRBD1 (5 bases). V lost 2 bases and J lost 1, with 12 bases in between. CDR3 length: 15 amino acids. Germline assignment: CDR1 MNHNS and CDR2 SASEGT. CDR3 protein: CASSENGAGSYEQYF. CDR3 coding DNA: TGTGCCAGCAGTGAAAATGGGGCAGGGTCCTACGAGCAGTACTTC.

V and J are TRBV7-9 and TRBJ2-1; D is possibly TRBD1 or TRBD2 (6 bases each). Germline V CDR1 and CDR2: SEHNR, FQNEAQ (reference sequence). This CDR3 is built from 11 residues. V lost 10 bases, J lost 7 bases, and 11 bases lay in between. For the CDR3, the DNA is TGTGCCACAGGAGGGGGAAATGAGCAGTTCTTC. Its translation is CATGGGNEQFF.

This clonotype was counted at least ten times. This rearrangement joins TRBV6-1 to TRBJ1-5; D not certain. Trimming pared 4 bases from V and 3 bases from J, leaving 10 bases between. Germline V gives CDR1 MNHNS, CDR2 SASEGT. CDR3 size: 14 residues. CDR3 DNA: TGTGCCAGCAGTGTGGTGCAGGACAATCAGCCCCAGCATTTT. This gives the protein CASSVVQDNQPQHF.

The chain employs TRBV5-1 and TRBJ1-4; 7 bases are shared with TRBD1. Looked up from germline, CDR1 is SGHRS and CDR2 is YFSETQ. The CDR3 consists of 14 residues. V lost 4 bases, J lost 4 bases, and 4 bases stayed unmatched. Written as DNA, the CDR3 is TGCGCCAGCAGCCTGGGACAGAATAATGAAAAACTGTTTTTT. Translation gives CASSLGQNNEKLFF.

As concerns this clonotype: A read error may be the cause here, since a much bigger clone is one base away. The gene calls are TRBV6-5 and TRBJ1-6; 9 bases map to TRBD1. This CDR3 comprises 16 residues. Germline V gene lookup returns CDR1 MNHEY and CDR2 SVGAGI. Unmatched junction bases numbered 13, after V lost 5 bases and J lost 11 bases. CDR3 in amino acids: CASSTIKTGGNPPLHF. The CDR3 DNA is TGTGCCAGCAGTACGATCAAGACAGGGGGAAATCCACCCCTCCACTTT.

This clonotype was observed at least ten times. The chain is built from TRBV5-1 and TRBJ2-7; D remains ambiguous. Trimming took 0 bases from V and 5 from J, leaving 12 bases between them. Per germline, CDR1 SGHRS and CDR2 YFSETQ. CDR3 length equals 14 residues. The CDR3 DNA follows: TGCGCCAGCAGCTTGGCGACACCCCACGACGAGCAGTACTTC. Translating gives CASSLATPHDEQYF.

The chain is built from TRBV6-6 and TRBJ2-4; D is uncertain. Trimming removed 2 bases at V and 0 bases at J, with 14 bases between. This CDR3 is 17 amino acids long. Germline V CDR1 and CDR2: MNHNY, SVGAGI (reference sequence). CDR3 sequence: CASSYKTAGQAKNIQYF. CDR3 in DNA: TGTGCCAGCAGTTACAAGACGGCAGGTCAAGCCAAAAACATTCAGTACTTC.

This clonotype was recorded at least ten times. The chain recombines TRBV12-3 or TRBV12-4 with TRBJ1-4, with a tentative D call TRBD1 (6 bases). The CDR3 sequence is 14 residues long. V shed 9 bases and J shed 7 bases, with 18 bases lying between them. The CDR3 region is CASRAGEESEKLFF. CDR3 sequence (DNA): TGTGCCAGTCGCGCAGGGGAGGAGAGTGAAAAACTGTTTTTT.

This clonotype was counted only a few times. The chain employs TRBV24-1 and TRBJ2-1; D gene ambiguous. Per germline, CDR1 KGHDR and CDR2 SFDVKD. There are 14 residues in the CDR3. V was trimmed by 8 bases and J by 5 bases, leaving 15 bases between them. The CDR3 reads CATTASANHNEQFF. As DNA, the CDR3 is TGTGCCACCACGGCTTCAGCGAACCACAATGAGCAGTTCTTC.

The V call is TRBV7-2, the J call TRBJ2-3; no firm D call. The V gene lost 1 base and the J gene lost 0 bases, with 8 bases spanning the gap. Germline loops: CDR1 SGHTA, CDR2 FQGNSA. The CDR3 sequence is 15 residues long. In nucleotides, the CDR3 is TGTGCCAGCAGCTTAGGCTTACTTAGCACAGATACGCAGTATTTT. It codes for CASSLGLLSTDTQYF. Using reference TRBV7-2 and TRBJ2-3 for the parts outside the CDR3, the full variable domain is GAGVSQSPSNKVTEKGKDVELRCDPISGHTALYWYRQSLGQGLEFLIYFQGNSAPDKSGLPSDRFSAERTGGSVSTLTIQRTQQEDSAVYLCASSLGLLSTDTQYFGPGTRLTVL.

This clonotype was counted a few times. V and J are TRBV6-1 and TRBJ1-6; D is possibly TRBD1 (5 bases). Germline CDR1 MNHNS, CDR2 SASEGT. The CDR3 covers 16 residues. The ends were cut back, 0 bases at V and 8 bases at J, with 14 bases in the middle. The CDR3: CASSEAAGTSHSPLHF. The CDR3 nucleotides are TGTGCCAGCAGTGAAGCAGCCGGGACTTCTCATTCACCCCTCCACTTT.

The chain links TRBV4-2 to TRBJ1-5; D unclear. Trimming cost V 0 bases and J 6 bases, with 12 bases left between them. This CDR3 region has 15 residues. The germline V gene encodes CDR1 LGHNA and CDR2 YNFKEQ. This CDR3 reads CASSQDRGIGQPQHF. The CDR3 DNA reads as TGTGCCAGCAGCCAAGATCGGGGAATAGGTCAGCCCCAGCATTTT.

At least ten counts were recorded for this clonotype. The CDR3 sequence: CASSQEVGPQPQHF. For the CDR3, the DNA is TGCGCCAGCAGCCAAGAGGTGGGACCTCAGCCCCAGCATTTT. The gene calls are TRBV4-3 and TRBJ1-5; tentative D call: TRBD1 (5 bases). Germline loops: CDR1 LGHNA, CDR2 YSLEER. The CDR3 loop spans 14 amino acids. V dropped 0 bases and J dropped 6 bases, with 9 bases sitting between them.

At least ten counts were recorded for this clonotype. The rearrangement uses TRBV20-1 and TRBJ2-7; D is possibly TRBD2 (7 bases). Trimming shortened V by 4 bases and J by 3 bases, and 13 bases separated the two germline ends. CDR1 is DFQATT and CDR2 is SNEGSKA in the germline V gene (reference sequence). The CDR3 extends over 13 amino acids. The CDR3 loop is CSAKRGAGYEQYF. Here the CDR3 DNA reads TGCAGTGCTAAACGGGGGGCCGGCTACGAGCAGTACTTC.

This clonotype was seen a few times. J is TRBJ1-1 and V is TRBV5-1, with 7 bases aligning to TRBD1. The CDR3 loop spans 14 amino acids. Germline V gene data show CDR1 as SGHRS and CDR2 as YFSETQ. V lost 6 bases to trimming and J lost 3 bases; unmatched junction nucleotides: 8. CDR3 sequence reads: CASNSMGQYTEAFF. Here the CDR3 DNA reads TGCGCCAGCAACTCGATGGGACAGTACACTGAAGCTTTCTTT.

On this clonotype itself: A much larger clone differs by one base, so this may be a read error. The chain employs TRBV9 and TRBJ1-1; D remains unclear. Germline V lookup: CDR1 SGDLS, CDR2 YYNGEE. The length of the CDR3 is 13 residues. CDR3 DNA sequence: TGTGCCAGCAGCGTAGAGGAGAACACTGGAGCTTTCTTT. Translated: CASSVEENTGAFF.

For this clonotype: A junction end diverges from the germline sequence, so it may reflect a read error. The V and J genes are TRBV7-8 and TRBJ2-7, with D hard to call. The CDR3 sequence is 16 residues long. The germline V gene has CDR1 SGHVS and CDR2 FQNEAQ. The CDR3 region has the DNA TGTGGCAGCAGATCCACTCCATCTAAAGGCTACTACGAGCAGTACTTC. It is translated as CGSRSTPSKGYYEQYF.

This clonotype occurred many times. The chain combines TRBV5-6 with TRBJ2-7; D may be TRBD1 (5 bases). With 4 bases removed from V and 6 bases from J, the gap between germline ends came to 11 bases. The CDR3 spans 12 residues. In germline, CDR1 is SGHDT, CDR2 YYEEEE. This CDR3 reads CASSPQDREQYF. CDR3 DNA sequence: TGTGCCAGCAGCCCACAGGACCGCGAGCAGTACTTC.

In this sample, this clonotype turned up a few times. The rearrangement uses TRBV5-1 and TRBJ1-6; 9 bases agree with TRBD1. This CDR3 contains 16 residues. Trimming at V came to 4 bases and at J to 4 bases, leaving 6 bases not matched to a gene. Per germline, CDR1 SGHRS and CDR2 YFSETQ. CDR3 DNA: TGCGCCAGCAGCCCAGGGACAGGGACATATAATTCACCCCTCCACTTT. Protein sequence: CASSPGTGTYNSPLHF.

The table lists this clonotype with a few counts. The chain is built from TRBV10-3 and TRBJ1-4; D is possibly TRBD1 (6 bases). This CDR3 is 12 amino acids long. The V end was cut by 8 bases, the J end by 5 bases, with 9 bases between. The germline gives CDR1 ENHRY, CDR2 SYGVKD. In nucleotides, the CDR3 is TGTGCCATCGGGGACATAAATGAAAAACTGTTTTTT. It translates to CAIGDINEKLFF.

This clonotype was seen a handful of times. The chain is built from TRBV28 and TRBJ2-5; D is possibly TRBD2 (5 bases). V was cut by 5 bases and J by 2 bases, with 18 bases left in between. This CDR3 has 16 residues. The germline CDR1 and CDR2 sequences are MDHEN and SYDVKM. This CDR3 reads CASSPSHGGDQETQYF. The CDR3, as DNA: TGTGCCAGCAGTCCATCTCACGGAGGAGATCAAGAGACCCAGTACTTC.